This T cell receptor beta chain is drawn from a study of blood T cell repertoires in COVID-19. Study-level information: From T cells, B-cell-depleted T cells, or PBMCs came the material, which was cDNA or gDNA.

The germline V and J ends were trimmed by 0 bases and 0 bases, with 8 bases remaining between them. Per the germline V gene, CDR1 is MNHEY and CDR2 is SMNVEV (reference sequence). The CDR3 extends over 15 amino acids. TCRdb's table, derived via immunoSEQ multiplex PCR, lists solely in-frame clones and lacks some. This table holds around 170,000 clones, 84% found once. The age range of participants was about 18 to 100 years, with residence in under 30 US areas. All recovered Cohort 3 donors got two negative PCRs, got clearance, or saw symptom resolution. The chain employs TRBV27 and TRBJ1-1; weak D call: TRBD1 (5 bases). The sequenced sample consisted of PBMCs or T cells enriched from blood (not recorded which). The receptor was derived from a man aged 45-65 years who had recovered from COVID-19. CDR3 coding DNA: TGTGCCAGCAGTTTATCGGGACTGGTGAACACTGAAGCTTTCTTT. Translation gives CASSLSGLVNTEAFF.